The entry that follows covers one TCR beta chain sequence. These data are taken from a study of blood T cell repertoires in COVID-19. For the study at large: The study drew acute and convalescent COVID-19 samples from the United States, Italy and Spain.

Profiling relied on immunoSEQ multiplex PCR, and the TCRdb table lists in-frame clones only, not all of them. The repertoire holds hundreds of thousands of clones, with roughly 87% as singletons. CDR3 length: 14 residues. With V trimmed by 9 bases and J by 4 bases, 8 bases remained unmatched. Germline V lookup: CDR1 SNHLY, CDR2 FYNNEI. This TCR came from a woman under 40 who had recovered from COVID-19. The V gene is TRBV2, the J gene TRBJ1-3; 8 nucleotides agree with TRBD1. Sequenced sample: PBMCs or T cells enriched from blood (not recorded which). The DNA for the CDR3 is TGTGCCAGTAGAGACAGGGGAGCCGGAAACACCATATATTTT. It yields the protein CASRDRGAGNTIYF.